The clone carrying this T cell receptor beta chain was observed a handful of times. The target antigen is unknown. Per germline, CDR1 MDHEN and CDR2 SYDVKM. The CDR3 extends over 14 amino acids. Trimming cost V 6 bases and J 1 base, with 12 bases left between them. Constant-segment primers served in 5'RACE that generated TCR alpha and TCR beta cDNA libraries bearing sample barcodes and UMIs. TCRdb reprocessed the 5' RACE reads with MiXCR, giving one entry per CDR3 protein. The data show under 250,000 distinct CDR3 sequences, 9.4% seen once. The data are from a study of T-cell memory formation after mild COVID-19. General observations from the study: CD4+ contracting clones were found mainly in CM and EM, and CD8+ ones in EMRA. There was a balanced CD4/CD8 profile in clones contracting day 15 to 85, and later expanders leaned CD4+.

Sequencing used PBMCs or a T cell subset sorted from them (not recorded which). V gene TRBV28 combines with J gene TRBJ1-1; D may be TRBD1 (6 bases). The TCR comes from a man aged 18 to 35 who had mild COVID-19 (a few samples of this study predate the infection). Cell type and time point are not known. CDR3 DNA sequence: TGTGCCAGCAGGACGGGGGGCACGAACACTGAAGCTTTCTTT. This codes for CASRTGGTNTEAFF.